The 30 T cell receptor beta chains below all came from one sample that was sequenced in a study of blood T cell repertoires in COVID-19. The data were produced by immunoSEQ multiplex PCR, yet TCRdb's version contains in-frame clones alone and is incomplete. The table has about 260,000 clones, 85% to 90% seen once. The sample comprised peripheral blood. The source of these receptors is a woman aged 40 to 50 who had recovered from COVID-19.

This clone has a single count. V and J are TRBV18 and TRBJ1-3; tentative D call: TRBD1 (6 bases). The germline V and J ends were trimmed by 3 bases and 4 bases, with 13 bases remaining between them. This CDR3 contains 15 residues. Germline V lookup: CDR1 KGHSH, CDR2 LQKENI. The CDR3 reads CASSPLQGYGNTIYF. The CDR3 DNA reads TGTGCCAGCTCACCCCTGCAGGGGTACGGAAACACCATATATTTT.

The chain couples TRBV5-1 to TRBJ1-1; 7 bases are a match to TRBD1. CDR3 length: 15 residues. Germline CDR1 and CDR2: SGHRS and YFSETQ. The ends lost 4 bases at V and 6 bases at J; junction bases unmatched: 12. The CDR3 sequence: CASSIKAGTESEAFF. For the CDR3, the DNA is TGCGCCAGCAGCATAAAAGCCGGGACAGAGTCTGAAGCTTTCTTT.

This clone has just one count. The V gene is TRBV7-9, the J gene TRBJ1-2, with TRBD1 as a possible D gene (5 bases). This CDR3 is built from 13 residues. Germline CDR1 and CDR2: SEHNR and FQNEAQ (reference sequence). V gave up 1 base and J gave up 4 bases, with 7 bases separating them. The CDR3 sequence: CASSLGQRYGYTF. The DNA of the CDR3 is TGTGCCAGCAGCTTAGGACAGCGCTATGGCTACACCTTC.

Notes on this clone: One end of the junction varies from germline; a read error may be responsible. This chain connects TRBV5-4 to TRBJ2-1; 12 bases are a match to TRBD2. The length of the CDR3 is 16 residues. Looked up from germline, CDR1 is SGHNT and CDR2 is YYREEE (reference sequence). The CDR3 reads CASSLGLAGSGYEQFF. CDR3 nucleotides: TGTGCCAGCAGTTTGGGACTAGCGGGCTCTGGGTATGAGCAGTTCTTC.

The chain couples TRBV9 to TRBJ2-2; D possibly corresponds to TRBD1 (6 bases). The CDR3 is made up of 15 amino acids. V was shortened by 1 base and J by 4 bases, with 11 bases between the two germline ends. The V gene's germline CDR1 is SGDLS and CDR2 YYNGEE. The CDR3 spells CASSVSGAFTGELFF. CDR3 nucleotides: TGTGCCAGCAGCGTATCAGGGGCCTTCACCGGGGAGCTGTTTTTT.

This rearrangement joins TRBV2 to TRBJ1-6, with TRBD1 as a possible D gene (5 bases). CDR3 length: 16 residues. Trimming stripped 5 bases from V and 6 bases from J, with 17 bases between. Germline V gene lookup returns CDR1 SNHLY and CDR2 FYNNEI. The CDR3 spells CASSTAGREVNSPLHF. The CDR3 DNA is TGTGCCAGCAGTACGGCCGGCAGGGAGGTTAATTCACCCCTCCACTTT.

The chain recombines TRBV9 with TRBJ2-2; 13 bases match TRBD2. The trim removed 7 bases at V and 3 bases at J, leaving 6 bases unmatched. Germline values: CDR1 SGDLS, CDR2 YYNGEE. The CDR3 is 16 amino acids. The CDR3 DNA follows: TGTGCCAGCGGAGGGGGACTAGCGGGGTACACCGGGGAGCTGTTTTTT. The encoded protein is CASGGGLAGYTGELFF. The variable domain in full, with the rest retrieved from reference TRBV9 and TRBJ2-2, is DSGVTQTPKHLITATGQRVTLRCSPRSGDLSVYWYQQSLDQGLQFLIQYYNGEERAKGNILERFSAQQFPDLHSELNLSSLELGDSALYFCASGGGLAGYTGELFFGEGSRLTVL.

The chain is built from TRBV7-2 and TRBJ1-5; weak D call: TRBD1 (5 bases). Germline assignment: CDR1 SGHTA and CDR2 FQGNSA. This CDR3 is 15 amino acids long. Between the trimmed V and J ends, which lost 1 base and 7 bases, there was a span of 14 bases. The CDR3 DNA sequence: TGTGCCAGCAGCTTAGTGGTGGGGGGGAACCAGCCCCAGCATTTT. This translates into CASSLVVGGNQPQHF.

This clone was seen once. V and J are TRBV15 and TRBJ1-6; 9 positions agree with TRBD1. The CDR3 consists of 18 residues. Germline lookup yields CDR1 LNHNV and CDR2 YYDKDF (reference sequence). Trimming cost V 5 bases and J 9 bases; bases outside gene matches: 17. The CDR3 nucleotides read TGTGCCACCAGCGGAGGACGAAGATCCGGGACAGGGATTTCACCCCTCCACTTT. Encoded protein: CATSGGRRSGTGISPLHF. Full variable domain (missing parts from reference TRBV15 and TRBJ1-6): DAMVIQNPRYQVTQFGKPVTLSCSQTLNHNVMYWYQQKSSQAPKLLFHYYDKDFNNEADTPDNFQSRRPNTSFCFLDIRSPGLGDTAMYLCATSGGRRSGTGISPLHFGNGTRLTVT.

As for this clone: This sample includes further DNA sequences coding for the same CDR3. The V and J genes are TRBV5-6 and TRBJ1-2; D unclear. CDR1 and CDR2 from the germline V gene are SGHDT and YYEEEE. Trimming shortened V by 2 bases and J by 3 bases, and 5 bases separated the two germline ends. This CDR3 comprises 12 residues. The DNA of the CDR3 is TGTGCCAGCAGCTTACGGGACTATGGCTACACCTTC. This codes for CASSLRDYGYTF.

The chain is built from TRBV2 and TRBJ1-2; a possible D gene is TRBD1 (6 bases). The CDR3 covers 15 residues. The V and J ends lost 1 base and 4 bases respectively, with 13 bases between them. Germline V gene sequence: CDR1 SNHLY, CDR2 FYNNEI. The CDR3 bases are TGTGCCAGCAGTGAAGTCGCCCAGGGGCGCTATGGCTACACCTTC. This gives the protein CASSEVAQGRYGYTF.

This clone appeared once. J is TRBJ1-5 and V is TRBV6-5; D perhaps matches TRBD1 (5 bases). This CDR3 contains 15 residues. Trimming cost V 6 bases and J 3 bases, with 15 bases left between them. The V gene's germline CDR1 is MNHEY and CDR2 SVGAGI. CDR3 nucleotides: TGTGCCAGCAGAGAGAACGGGGGGTTCAATCAGCCCCAGCATTTT. It encodes CASRENGGFNQPQHF.

The table lists this clone with a count of one. The chain recombines TRBV7-2 with TRBJ1-2, with a possible D match to TRBD1 (5 bases). The CDR3 is 13 residues long. Trimming left V 0 bases short and J 6 bases short, with 8 bases between. Germline CDR1 is SGHTA and CDR2 is FQGNSA. DNA of the CDR3: TGTGCCAGCAGCTTAGCAGGGGCTAATGGCTACACCTTC. It specifies CASSLAGANGYTF.

The chain joins TRBV4-1 to TRBJ1-6; D might be TRBD1 (6 bases). The germline V gene has CDR1 MGHRA and CDR2 YSYEKL. This CDR3 spans 17 amino acids. Deletions cut 2 bases from V and 7 bases from J, with 18 bases between. In DNA form, the CDR3 reads TGCGCCAGCAGCCAAATACAGGGATGGTCGGAAAATTCACCCCTCCACTTT. Amino acid sequence: CASSQIQGWSENSPLHF.

The chain has TRBV5-1 and TRBJ2-1; TRBD1 matches at 7 bases. J lost 9 bases, V lost 4 bases, and 10 bases had no gene match. Germline assignment: CDR1 SGHRS and CDR2 YFSETQ. The length of the CDR3 is 14 residues. CDR3 residues: CASSPRQGEGEQFF. In nucleotides, the CDR3 is TGCGCCAGCAGCCCCAGACAGGGTGAGGGTGAGCAGTTCTTC. Supplemented by reference TRBV5-1 and TRBJ2-1, the full variable domain reads KAGVTQTPRYLIKTRGQQVTLSCSPISGHRSVSWYQQTPGQGLQFLFEYFSETQRNKGNFPGRFSGRQFSNSRSEMNVSTLELGDSALYLCASSPRQGEGEQFFGPGTRLTVL.

This clone appeared a single time. The chain has TRBV2 and TRBJ1-5; tentatively, D is TRBD1 (5 bases). The ends were cut back, 6 bases at V and 2 bases at J, with 14 bases in the middle. The CDR3 runs 15 residues. Germline V CDR1 and CDR2: SNHLY, FYNNEI. The CDR3 DNA reads TGTGCCAGCAGCCGAGTTGCACAGGGCAATCAGCCCCAGCATTTT. Its translation is CASSRVAQGNQPQHF.

This chain connects TRBV5-1 to TRBJ2-5, with a possible D match to TRBD2 (6 bases). The germline gives CDR1 SGHRS, CDR2 YFSETQ. The CDR3 contains 13 residues. Trimming pared 1 base from V and 4 bases from J, leaving 8 bases between. CDR3 residues: CASSLMGGETQYF. The CDR3 nucleotides are TGCGCCAGCAGCTTGATGGGGGGAGAGACCCAGTACTTC.

For the CDR3, the DNA is TGCGCCAGCAGCTCAGGGGGCGGTGGAAACACCATATATTTT. This translates into CASSSGGGGNTIYF. This rearrangement joins TRBV5-1 to TRBJ1-3, with TRBD1 matching over 8 bases. The CDR3 extends over 14 amino acids. The germline V gene has CDR1 SGHRS and CDR2 YFSETQ. Germline trimming cut 3 bases from V and 3 bases from J; bases unmatched to any gene: 2.

Only a few counts were recorded for this clone. The rearrangement links TRBV7-2 to TRBJ1-4, with D possibly TRBD1 on 6 matching bases. Trimming left V 7 bases short and J 5 bases short, with 14 bases between. Germline V gene lookup returns CDR1 SGHTA and CDR2 FQGNSA. The CDR3 runs 14 residues. DNA for the CDR3: TGTGCCAGCAACGTACAGGGTTGGAATGAAAAACTGTTTTTT. Protein sequence: CASNVQGWNEKLFF. Looking up the rest from reference TRBV7-2 and TRBJ1-4 gives the full variable domain: GAGVSQSPSNKVTEKGKDVELRCDPISGHTALYWYRQSLGQGLEFLIYFQGNSAPDKSGLPSDRFSAERTGGSVSTLTIQRTQQEDSAVYLCASNVQGWNEKLFFGSGTQLSVL.

This chain connects TRBV4-3 to TRBJ2-3; 11 bases match TRBD2. Trimming cost V 0 bases and J 5 bases; bases outside gene matches: 10. From germline, CDR1 is LGHNA and CDR2 YSLEER. This CDR3 is 18 amino acids long. The CDR3 DNA sequence: TGCGCCAGCAGCCAAGATGTCGTAGCGGGGGGGAGGATAGATACGCAGTATTTT. This translates into CASSQDVVAGGRIDTQYF.

The chain has TRBV18 and TRBJ2-1, with 11 positions matching TRBD1. CDR3 length: 15 amino acids. The germline gives CDR1 KGHSH, CDR2 LQKENI. The ends lost 4 bases at V and 4 bases at J; junction bases unmatched: 3. The CDR3 DNA is TGTGCCAGCTCACTGGGGACAGGGGGTTACAATGAGCAGTTCTTC. Residues: CASSLGTGGYNEQFF.

The chain is built from TRBV18 and TRBJ1-4; TRBD1 is a possible D gene (6 bases). V shed 0 bases and J shed 5 bases, with 16 bases lying between them. The CDR3 has 17 residues. From germline, CDR1 is KGHSH and CDR2 LQKENI. CDR3 nucleotide sequence: TGTGCCAGCTCACCACCGTCCACGACAGGCCGGAATGAAAAACTGTTTTTT. Translated: CASSPPSTTGRNEKLFF. Combining the CDR3 with reference TRBV18 and TRBJ1-4 gives the whole variable domain NAGVMQNPRHLVRRRGQEARLRCSPMKGHSHVYWYRQLPEEGLKFMVYLQKENIIDESGMPKERFSAEFPKEGPSILRIQQVVRGDSAAYFCASSPPSTTGRNEKLFFGSGTQLSVL.

This clone has more than one count but fewer than ten. The V and J genes are TRBV13 and TRBJ1-1, with a tentative D call TRBD1 (6 bases). CDR3 length equals 15 residues. Germline CDR1 is PRHDT and CDR2 is FYEKMQ (reference sequence). Trimming removed 1 base from V and 6 bases from J, with 15 bases in between. This CDR3 reads CASSLDHRDSAEAFF. CDR3 sequence (DNA): TGTGCCAGCAGCTTAGACCACAGGGATAGTGCTGAAGCTTTCTTT.

The gene calls are TRBV12-3 or TRBV12-4 and TRBJ1-2; 7 bases map to TRBD1. V shed 7 bases, J shed 4 bases, and the junction held 3 bases outside the gene matches. The CDR3 contains 12 residues. The CDR3 region has the DNA TGTGCCAGCACAGGGGGTATCTATGGCTACACCTTC. Protein sequence: CASTGGIYGYTF.

This rearrangement joins TRBV7-2 to TRBJ1-2, with D possibly being TRBD1 (6 bases). CDR1 and CDR2 (germline): SGHTA, FQGNSA. Trimming took off 5 bases at V and 2 bases at J, with 12 bases between the two ends. This CDR3 contains 14 residues. CDR3 nucleotides: TGTGCCAGCAGCACCGGACAGACAAACTATGGCTACACCTTC. This encodes CASSTGQTNYGYTF.

The chain carries TRBV5-6 and TRBJ2-6; D might be TRBD1 (6 bases). Germline assignment: CDR1 SGHDT and CDR2 YYEEEE. Between the trimmed V and J ends, which lost 2 bases and 0 bases, there was a span of 15 bases. This CDR3 contains 18 residues. The CDR3 here is CASSLHRDIASGANVLTF. The CDR3 nucleotides read TGTGCCAGCAGCTTACACCGGGACATCGCCTCTGGGGCCAACGTCCTGACTTTC.

The CDR3 DNA follows: TGTGCCAGCAGATTACGCCCCGCTAGCGGGGGGGACACAGATACGCAGTATTTT. This gives the protein CASRLRPASGGDTDTQYF. V and J are TRBV11-2 and TRBJ2-3; the match to TRBD2 covers 12 bases. The V gene's germline CDR1 is SGHAT and CDR2 FQNNGV. The trim removed 6 bases at V and 2 bases at J, leaving 12 bases unmatched. There are 18 residues in the CDR3.

The chain is built from TRBV7-6 and TRBJ1-2, with D possibly being TRBD1 (6 bases). The germline gives CDR1 SGHVS, CDR2 FNYEAQ. The CDR3 loop spans 16 amino acids. V dropped 5 bases and J dropped 4 bases, with 20 bases sitting between them. The CDR3 reads CASSRRDTGTSYGYTF. CDR3 bases: TGTGCCAGCAGCCGCCGAGATACAGGGACCTCCTATGGCTACACCTTC.

V and J are TRBV6-2 or TRBV6-3 and TRBJ1-5; possibly TRBD1 for D (6 bases). The CDR3 has 12 amino acids. Germline V gives CDR1 MNHEY, CDR2 SVGEGT. V dropped 6 bases and J dropped 9 bases, with 12 bases sitting between them. The CDR3 reads CASSLGQTPQHF. The CDR3 nucleotides read TGTGCCAGCAGCTTGGGACAAACGCCCCAGCATTTT.

The CDR3 protein is CASSARGSSYNEQFF. For the CDR3, the DNA is TGTGCCAGCAGTGCCCGGGGGAGCTCCTACAATGAGCAGTTCTTC. The chain has TRBV7-2 and TRBJ2-1; D is possibly TRBD2 (6 bases). The CDR3 has 15 residues. Germline V gives CDR1 SGHTA, CDR2 FQGNSA. Between the trimmed V and J ends, which lost 6 bases and 0 bases, there was a span of 12 bases.